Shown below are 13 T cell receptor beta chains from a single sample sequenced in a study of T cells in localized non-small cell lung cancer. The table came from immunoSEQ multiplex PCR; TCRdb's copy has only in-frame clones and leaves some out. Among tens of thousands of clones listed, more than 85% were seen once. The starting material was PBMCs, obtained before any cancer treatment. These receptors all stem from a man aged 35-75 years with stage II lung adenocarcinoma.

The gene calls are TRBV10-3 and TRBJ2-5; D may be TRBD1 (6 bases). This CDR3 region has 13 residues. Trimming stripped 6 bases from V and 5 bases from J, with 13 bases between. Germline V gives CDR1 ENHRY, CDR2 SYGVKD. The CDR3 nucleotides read TGTGCCATCAGCACAGGGAGTAGGGAGACCCAGTACTTC. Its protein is CAISTGSRETQYF.

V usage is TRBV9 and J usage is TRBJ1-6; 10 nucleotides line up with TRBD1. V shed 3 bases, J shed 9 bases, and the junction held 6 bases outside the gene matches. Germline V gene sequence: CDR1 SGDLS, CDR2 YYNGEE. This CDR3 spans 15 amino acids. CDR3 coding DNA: TGTGCCAGCAGCGCGGACGGACAGGGGGGTTCACCCCTCCACTTT. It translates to CASSADGQGGSPLHF. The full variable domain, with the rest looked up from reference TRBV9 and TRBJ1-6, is DSGVTQTPKHLITATGQRVTLRCSPRSGDLSVYWYQQSLDQGLQFLIQYYNGEERAKGNILERFSAQQFPDLHSELNLSSLELGDSALYFCASSADGQGGSPLHFGNGTRLTVT.

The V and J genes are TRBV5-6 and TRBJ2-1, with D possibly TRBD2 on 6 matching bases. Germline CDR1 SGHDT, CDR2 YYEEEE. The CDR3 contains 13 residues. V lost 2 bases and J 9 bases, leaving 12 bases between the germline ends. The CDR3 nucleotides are TGTGCCAGCAGCTTAGGACTATGGTTTGAGCAGTTCTTC. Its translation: CASSLGLWFEQFF.

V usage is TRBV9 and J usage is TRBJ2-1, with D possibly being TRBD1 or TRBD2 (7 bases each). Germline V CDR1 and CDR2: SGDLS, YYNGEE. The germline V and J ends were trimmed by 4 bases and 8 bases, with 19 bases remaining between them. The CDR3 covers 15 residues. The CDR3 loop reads CASSPQGGGRDEQFF. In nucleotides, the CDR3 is TGTGCCAGCAGCCCCCAGGGAGGGGGCAGGGATGAGCAGTTCTTC. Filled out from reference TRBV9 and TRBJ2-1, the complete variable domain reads DSGVTQTPKHLITATGQRVTLRCSPRSGDLSVYWYQQSLDQGLQFLIQYYNGEERAKGNILERFSAQQFPDLHSELNLSSLELGDSALYFCASSPQGGGRDEQFFGPGTRLTVL.

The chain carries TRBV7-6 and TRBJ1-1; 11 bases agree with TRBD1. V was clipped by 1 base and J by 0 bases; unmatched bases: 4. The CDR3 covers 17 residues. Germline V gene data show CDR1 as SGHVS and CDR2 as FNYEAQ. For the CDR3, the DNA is TGTGCCAGCAGCTTAGTAGGACAGGGGGCGATGAACACTGAAGCTTTCTTT. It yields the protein CASSLVGQGAMNTEAFF.

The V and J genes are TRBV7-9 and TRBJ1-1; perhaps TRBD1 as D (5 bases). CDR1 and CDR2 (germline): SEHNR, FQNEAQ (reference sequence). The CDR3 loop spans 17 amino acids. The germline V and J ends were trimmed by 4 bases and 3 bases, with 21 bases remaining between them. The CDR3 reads CASSSPCYGTGDTEAFF. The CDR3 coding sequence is TGTGCCAGCAGCTCACCCTGCTACGGGACGGGGGACACTGAAGCTTTCTTT.

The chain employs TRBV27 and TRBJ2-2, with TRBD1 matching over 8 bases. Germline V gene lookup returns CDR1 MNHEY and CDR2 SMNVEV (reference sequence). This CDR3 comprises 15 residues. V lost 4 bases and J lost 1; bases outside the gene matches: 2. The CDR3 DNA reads TGTGCCAGCAGTTCCGGGACAGGGAACACCGGGGAGCTGTTTTTT. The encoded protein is CASSSGTGNTGELFF.

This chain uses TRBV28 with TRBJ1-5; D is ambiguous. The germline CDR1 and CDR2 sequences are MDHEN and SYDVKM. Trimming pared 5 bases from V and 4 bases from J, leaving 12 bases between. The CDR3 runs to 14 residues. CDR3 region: CASSILRENQPQHF. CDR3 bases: TGTGCCAGCAGTATTCTACGGGAAAATCAGCCCCAGCATTTT.

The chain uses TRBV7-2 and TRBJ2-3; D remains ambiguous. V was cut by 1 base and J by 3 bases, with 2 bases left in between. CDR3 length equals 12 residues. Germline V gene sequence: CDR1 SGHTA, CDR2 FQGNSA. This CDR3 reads CASSLDTDTQYF. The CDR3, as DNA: TGTGCCAGCAGCTTAGATACAGATACGCAGTATTTT.

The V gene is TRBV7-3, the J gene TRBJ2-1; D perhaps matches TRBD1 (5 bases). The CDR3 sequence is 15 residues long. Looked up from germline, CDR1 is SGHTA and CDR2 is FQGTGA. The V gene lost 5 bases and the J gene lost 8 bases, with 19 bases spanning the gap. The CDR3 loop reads CASSPRVTDADEQFF. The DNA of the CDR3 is TGTGCCAGCAGCCCTAGAGTGACAGATGCCGATGAGCAGTTCTTC.

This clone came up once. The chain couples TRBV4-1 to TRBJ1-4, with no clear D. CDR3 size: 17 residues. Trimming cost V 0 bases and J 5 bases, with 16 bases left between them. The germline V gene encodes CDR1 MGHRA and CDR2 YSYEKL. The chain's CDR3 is CASSQEKSGRWNEKLFF. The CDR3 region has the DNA TGCGCCAGCAGCCAAGAAAAATCGGGGAGATGGAATGAAAAACTGTTTTTT.

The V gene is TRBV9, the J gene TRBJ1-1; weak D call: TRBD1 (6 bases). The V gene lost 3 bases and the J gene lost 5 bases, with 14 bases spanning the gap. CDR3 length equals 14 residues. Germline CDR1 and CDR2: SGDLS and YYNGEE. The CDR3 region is CASSAGEGGTEAFF. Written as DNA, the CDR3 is TGTGCCAGCAGCGCGGGAGAAGGGGGAACTGAAGCTTTCTTT.

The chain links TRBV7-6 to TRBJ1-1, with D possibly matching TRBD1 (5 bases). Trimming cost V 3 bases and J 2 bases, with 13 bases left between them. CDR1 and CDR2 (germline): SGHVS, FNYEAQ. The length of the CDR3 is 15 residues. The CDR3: CASSFGHGRNTEAFF. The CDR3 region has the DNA TGTGCCAGCAGCTTTGGACATGGCCGTAACACTGAAGCTTTCTTT.